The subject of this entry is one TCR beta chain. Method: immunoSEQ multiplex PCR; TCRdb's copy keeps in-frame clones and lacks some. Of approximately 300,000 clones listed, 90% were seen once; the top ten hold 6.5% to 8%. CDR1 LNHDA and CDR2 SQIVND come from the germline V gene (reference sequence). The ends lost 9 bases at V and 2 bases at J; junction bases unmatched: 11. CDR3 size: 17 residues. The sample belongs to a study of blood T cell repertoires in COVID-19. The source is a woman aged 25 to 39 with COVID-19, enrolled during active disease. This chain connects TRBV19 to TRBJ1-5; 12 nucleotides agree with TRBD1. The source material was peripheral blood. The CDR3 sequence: CASKPGQGAAGNQPQHF. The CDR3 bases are TGTGCCAGCAAACCGGGACAGGGGGCTGCGGGCAATCAGCCCCAGCATTTT.